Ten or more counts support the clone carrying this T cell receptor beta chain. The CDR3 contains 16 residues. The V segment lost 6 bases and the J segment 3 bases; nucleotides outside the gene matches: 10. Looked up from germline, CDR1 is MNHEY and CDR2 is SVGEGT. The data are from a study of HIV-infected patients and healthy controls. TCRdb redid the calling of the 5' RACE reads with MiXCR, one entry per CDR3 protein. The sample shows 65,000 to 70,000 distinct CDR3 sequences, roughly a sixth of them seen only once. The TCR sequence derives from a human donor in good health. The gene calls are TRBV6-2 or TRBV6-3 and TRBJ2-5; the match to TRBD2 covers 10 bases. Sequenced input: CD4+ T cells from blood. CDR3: CASSPGLAVMEETQYF. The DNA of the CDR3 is TGTGCCAGCAGCCCCGGACTAGCGGTAATGGAAGAGACCCAGTACTTC.